This T cell receptor (beta chain) was sequenced in a study of STAT5B mutations in CD4+ large granular lymphocyte leukemia. Assay: immunoSEQ multiplex PCR; the TCRdb copy retains only in-frame clones and omits some. The sample lists tens of thousands of clones, 70% to 85% seen once, with roughly 2% in the top ten. The germline V gene has CDR1 ENHRY and CDR2 SYGVKD. This CDR3 is 16 amino acids long. The germline V and J ends were trimmed by 7 bases and 2 bases, with 17 bases remaining between them. The sample was CD4+ T cells from blood buffy coats. The receptor comes from a human donor in good health. The chain employs TRBV10-3 and TRBJ2-2; a weak D match, TRBD2 (6 bases). This chain's CDR3 is CAITTGGLGNTGELFF. CDR3 in DNA: TGTGCCATCACCACCGGGGGTTTGGGAAACACCGGGGAGCTGTTTTTT.